The source of this T cell receptor beta chain is a study of early T cells in non-severe SARS-CoV-2 infection. The overall study: Sequencing of bulk RNA from unsorted whole blood was done, without chain pairing.

This clonotype has a handful of counts. Its antigen is as yet unknown. Study-wide findings and caveats: Database matching using VDJdb favored anti-spike CD8 responses, with private and CD4 specificities left missing.

The CDR3 sequence is 17 residues long. Germline V gene data show CDR1 as MDHEN and CDR2 as SYDVKM. Unmatched junction bases numbered 8, after V lost 1 base and J lost 3 bases. Molecules of cDNA were individually given unique molecular identifiers that were attached to them. TCRdb itself ran the 5' RACE reads through MiXCR, one entry per CDR3 protein. The table lists tens of thousands of distinct CDR3 sequences, around 19% of them singletons, with roughly 8.2% in the top ten. The chain employs TRBV28 and TRBJ2-2; 7 nucleotides agree with TRBD1. This clonotype was obtained from an adult who was a healthcare worker with PCR-confirmed SARS-CoV-2 infection or an uninfected control (not recorded which). Specimen: whole blood, collected at baseline. The CDR3 sequence: CASSLSPVTGYTGELFF. CDR3 nucleotides: TGTGCCAGCAGTTTATCACCCGTGACAGGGTACACCGGGGAGCTGTTTTTT.